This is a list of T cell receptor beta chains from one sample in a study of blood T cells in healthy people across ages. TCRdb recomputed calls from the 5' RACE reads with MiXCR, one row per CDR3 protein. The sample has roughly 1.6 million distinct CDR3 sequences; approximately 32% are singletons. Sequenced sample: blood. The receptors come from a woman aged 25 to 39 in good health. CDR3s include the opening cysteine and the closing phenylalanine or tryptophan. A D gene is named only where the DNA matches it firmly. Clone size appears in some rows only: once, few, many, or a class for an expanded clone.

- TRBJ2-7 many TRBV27 TGTGCCAGCAGCTCCGTACACGAGCAGTACTTC CASSSVHEQYF
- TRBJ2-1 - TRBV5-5 TGTGCCAGCAGCCGTCCCCACGACAGTGAGCAGTTCTTC CASSRPHDSEQFF
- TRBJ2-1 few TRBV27 TGTGCCAGCAGTTTTCGGTCGGAGAACCATGAGCAGTTCTTC CASSFRSENHEQFF
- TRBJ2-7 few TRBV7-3 TGTGCCAGCAGCTTATTTCCGGGGTACGAGCAGTACTTC CASSLFPGYEQYF
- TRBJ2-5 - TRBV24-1 TGTGCCACCAGTGATTTCTACAGCAAAGAGACCCAGTACTTC CATSDFYSKETQYF
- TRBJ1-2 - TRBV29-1 TGCAGCGTCCACGGAGGGAACTATGGCTACACCTTC CSVHGGNYGYTF
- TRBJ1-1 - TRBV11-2 TGTGCCAGCAGCATAGTAGTATCCACTGAAGCTTTCTTT CASSIVVSTEAFF
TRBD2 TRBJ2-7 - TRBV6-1 TGTGCCAGCAGGAGCGGGAGCCTTTTCTACGAGCAGTACTTC CASRSGSLFYEQYF
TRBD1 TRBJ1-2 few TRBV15 TGTGCCACCAGCAGAGGTGGACAGGGGGCGGGTGGCTACACCTTC CATSRGGQGAGGYTF
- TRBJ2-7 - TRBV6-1 TGTGCCAGCAGTGGGATGGACGGGGCCTACGAGCAGTACTTC CASSGMDGAYEQYF
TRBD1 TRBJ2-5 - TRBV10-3 TGTGCCATCCAGGACAGGGGAGGGGAGACCCAGTACTTC CAIQDRGGETQYF
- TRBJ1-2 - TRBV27 TGTGCCAGCAGCAAAGGCCAGGGAAATGGCTACACCTTC CASSKGQGNGYTF
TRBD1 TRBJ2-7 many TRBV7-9 TGTGCCAGCAGCCGAGGGGGCGCAATCGACGAGCAGTACTTC CASSRGGAIDEQYF
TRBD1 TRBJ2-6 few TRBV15 TGTGCCACCAGCTCTGGACAGGGGCTATCCGGGGCCAACGTCCTGACTTTC CATSSGQGLSGANVLTF
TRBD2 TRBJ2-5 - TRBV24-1 TGTGCCACCAGTCTTGGGACTAGCGGGATCGAGACCCAGTACTTC CATSLGTSGIETQYF